A single sample is the source of the 29 T cell receptor beta chains below, sequenced in a study of response to subunit inactivated influenza vaccine. TCRdb redid the calling of the RT-PCR reads with MiXCR, one entry per CDR3 protein. The sample has about 540,000 distinct CDR3 sequences; under 30% are singletons. The sample also formed part of further work on T cells expressing NK-cell markers. This second study notes: With UMIs, 5'RACE template switching was used to make TCR beta cDNA.

Sequencing used CD4+ T cells sorted from PBMCs, obtained 11 to 12 days after vaccination. All receptors come from a man aged 45-65 years who received an inactivated influenza vaccine.

The chain uses TRBV3-1 and TRBJ2-1, with TRBD2 identical over 9 bases. V lost 5 bases to trimming and J lost 7 bases; unmatched junction nucleotides: 9. CDR1 LGHDT and CDR2 YNNKEL come from the germline V gene (reference sequence). This CDR3 has 15 amino acids. The CDR3 sequence: CASSLGLAPSNEQFF. CDR3 in DNA: TGTGCCAGCAGCTTGGGACTAGCTCCCTCGAATGAGCAGTTCTTC.

The chain uses TRBV4-2 and TRBJ2-1, with TRBD2 matching 8 bases. The CDR3 extends over 16 amino acids. Germline CDR1 and CDR2: LGHNA and YNFKEQ. V was clipped by 4 bases and J by 3 bases; unmatched bases: 8. DNA of the CDR3: TGTGCCAGCAGCCGAGGGGCGGGGGGTTTCTACAATGAGCAGTTCTTC. As protein: CASSRGAGGFYNEQFF.

In this sample, this clonotype turned up a few times. This chain joins TRBV3-1 and TRBJ2-7; TRBD2 matches 7 bases. V was pared by 3 bases and J by 2 bases, with 7 bases of the junction left unmatched. This CDR3 contains 15 residues. Germline values: CDR1 LGHDT, CDR2 YNNKEL (reference sequence). CDR3 DNA sequence: TGTGCCAGCAGCCAGGGCAGCGGGGCAGCCTACGAGCAGTACTTC. This codes for CASSQGSGAAYEQYF.

V gene TRBV12-3 or TRBV12-4 combines with J gene TRBJ2-5; 8 bases map to TRBD1. V was clipped by 2 bases and J by 3 bases; unmatched bases: 5. The CDR3 totals 15 residues. CDR3 loop: CASSLLQGEKETQYF. CDR3 bases: TGTGCCAGCAGTTTATTACAGGGGGAGAAAGAGACCCAGTACTTC.

The chain couples TRBV28 to TRBJ1-5; the match to TRBD1 covers 7 bases. The junction had 5 bases not matched to a gene; V was cut back by 6 bases and J by 3 bases. CDR1 is MDHEN, CDR2 SYDVKM, per germline. The CDR3 length is 14 residues. CDR3: CASRGGQANQPQHF. CDR3 bases: TGTGCCAGCAGGGGTGGACAGGCCAATCAGCCCCAGCATTTT.

This chain uses TRBV6-5 with TRBJ1-2; D is possibly TRBD1 (5 bases). CDR1 MNHEY and CDR2 SVGAGI come from the germline V gene. This CDR3 contains 13 residues. Trimming shortened V by 4 bases and J by 6 bases, and 12 bases separated the two germline ends. The CDR3 DNA reads as TGTGCCAGCAGTTCCGGGACCTACGATGGCTACACCTTC. Translation: CASSSGTYDGYTF.

This chain's CDR3 is CASSARTGGNEKLFF. DNA for the CDR3: TGTGCCAGCAGCGCCCGGACAGGGGGCAATGAAAAACTGTTTTTT. The V call is TRBV3-1, the J call TRBJ1-4; 11 bases align to TRBD1. The CDR3 length is 15 residues. V dropped 5 bases and J dropped 5; count of bases not matched to a gene: 4. Germline V gene sequence: CDR1 LGHDT, CDR2 YNNKEL (reference sequence). Full variable domain (missing parts from reference TRBV3-1 and TRBJ1-4): DTAVSQTPKYLVTQMGNDKSIKCEQNLGHDTMYWYKQDSKKFLKIMFSYNNKELIINETVPNRFSPKSPDKAHLNLHINSLELGDSAVYFCASSARTGGNEKLFFGSGTQLSVL.

CDR3 amino acids: CASSLLPLGTNTEAFF. The CDR3, as DNA: TGCGCCAGCAGCTTGCTCCCTTTGGGAACGAACACTGAAGCTTTCTTT. This chain joins TRBV5-1 and TRBJ1-1; D not certain. This CDR3 region has 16 residues. Trimming cost V 1 base and J 1 base, with 14 bases left between them. Germline CDR1 SGHRS, CDR2 YFSETQ.

The V call is TRBV25-1, the J call TRBJ2-4, with 9 bases matching TRBD2. This CDR3 has 15 amino acids. Germline V gene data show CDR1 as MGHDK and CDR2 as SYGVNS. After removal of 5 bases from V and 3 bases from J, the junction contained 5 bases not matched to a gene. The CDR3 is CASSPRGGDKNIQYF. The CDR3 DNA reads as TGTGCCAGCAGTCCCCGCGGGGGGGACAAAAACATTCAGTACTTC.

The genes are TRBV20-1 and TRBJ2-1; D is ambiguous. Germline lookup yields CDR1 DFQATT and CDR2 SNEGSKA (reference sequence). V lost 4 bases to trimming and J lost 0 bases, with 13 bases between them. The CDR3 contains 15 residues. CDR3 region: CSAISQGFSYNEQFF. CDR3 nucleotide sequence: TGCAGTGCTATCTCTCAAGGGTTCTCCTACAATGAGCAGTTCTTC.

This clonotype showed up just a few times. V is TRBV9 and J is TRBJ1-6; 9 positions agree with TRBD1. With V trimmed by 4 bases and J by 9 bases, 8 bases remained unmatched. CDR3 size: 15 residues. Germline V CDR1 and CDR2: SGDLS, YYNGEE. In nucleotides, the CDR3 is TGTGCCAGCAGCTTGAGGGGACAGGGAAGTTCACCCCTCCACTTT. It yields the protein CASSLRGQGSSPLHF.

The chain is built from TRBV12-3 or TRBV12-4 and TRBJ2-7; D is tentatively TRBD1 or TRBD2 (5 bases each). V gave up 3 bases and J gave up 2 bases, with 14 bases separating them. The CDR3 runs 15 residues. CDR3 DNA: TGTGCCAGCAGTTTTTTCGGGGCCGTAGCCTACGAGCAGTACTTC. Translating gives CASSFFGAVAYEQYF.

CDR3 sequence: CSVEDSGYPYEQYF. CDR3 sequence (DNA): TGCAGCGTTGAAGACTCTGGCTATCCATACGAGCAGTACTTC. The chain employs TRBV29-1 and TRBJ2-7; no clear D. Germline V gives CDR1 SQVTM, CDR2 ANQGSEA. V lost 0 bases to trimming and J lost 4 bases, with 13 bases between them. The CDR3 runs to 14 residues.

This rearrangement joins TRBV7-9 to TRBJ1-1; maybe TRBD1 (6 bases). Per germline, CDR1 SEHNR and CDR2 FQNEAQ (reference sequence). Trimming took off 4 bases at V and 1 base at J, with 10 bases between the two ends. The CDR3 is 14 amino acids. The CDR3 sequence: CASSSWTENTEAFF. The CDR3 DNA sequence: TGTGCCAGCAGCTCCTGGACAGAGAACACTGAAGCTTTCTTT.

This chain links TRBV18 with TRBJ2-3, with TRBD1 as a possible D gene (6 bases). Per germline, CDR1 KGHSH and CDR2 LQKENI. The CDR3 sequence is 15 residues long. V was trimmed by 1 base and J by 2 bases, leaving 10 bases between them. CDR3 nucleotide sequence: TGTGCCAGCTCACCACAGGGGGACCCCACAGATACGCAGTATTTT. The encoded protein is CASSPQGDPTDTQYF. Looking up the rest from reference TRBV18 and TRBJ2-3 gives the full variable domain: NAGVMQNPRHLVRRRGQEARLRCSPMKGHSHVYWYRQLPEEGLKFMVYLQKENIIDESGMPKERFSAEFPKEGPSILRIQQVVRGDSAAYFCASSPQGDPTDTQYFGPGTRLTVL.

A word on this clonotype: Because it lacks the conserved phenylalanine or tryptophan at the end, this CDR3 is likely a read error. V is TRBV25-1 and J is TRBJ1-1; perhaps TRBD1 as D (5 bases). Per germline, CDR1 MGHDK and CDR2 SYGVNS. Trimming cost V 5 bases and J 7 bases, with 11 bases left between them. This CDR3 spans 12 amino acids. The CDR3 region is CASSYTGDEAFS. The CDR3 DNA follows: TGTGCCAGCAGTTACACGGGGGATGAAGCTTTCTCT.

The sample holds a few counts of this clonotype. The chain couples TRBV6-5 to TRBJ2-1; D call uncertain. Trimming cost V 6 bases and J 7 bases, with 16 bases left between them. The germline CDR1 and CDR2 sequences are MNHEY and SVGAGI. The CDR3 covers 14 residues. The CDR3 nucleotides are TGTGCCAGCAGCTATTCTGGAGTAGGGAATGAGCAGTTCTTC. Its protein product is CASSYSGVGNEQFF.

The rearrangement uses TRBV10-3 and TRBJ2-2, with TRBD1 matching over 10 bases. V gave up 8 bases and J gave up 6 bases; unmatched junction bases: 6. Germline CDR1 is ENHRY and CDR2 is SYGVKD. The CDR3 spans 14 residues. DNA for the CDR3: TGTGCCATCGGGGGACAGGGGTTCTCCGGGGAGCTGTTTTTT. It specifies CAIGGQGFSGELFF.

This clonotype showed up just a few times. This chain links TRBV20-1 with TRBJ2-5; the D gene is possibly TRBD2 (6 bases). The germline CDR1 and CDR2 sequences are DFQATT and SNEGSKA (reference sequence). The V gene lost 5 bases and the J gene lost 0 bases, with 13 bases spanning the gap. This CDR3 region has 14 residues. The CDR3 sequence is CSAHPTRYQETQYF. DNA for the CDR3: TGCAGTGCTCACCCGACTAGGTACCAAGAGACCCAGTACTTC.

This clonotype came up a few times. The J gene is TRBJ2-1, the V gene TRBV10-3; no definite D call. Germline assignment: CDR1 ENHRY and CDR2 SYGVKD. Between the trimmed V and J ends, which lost 5 bases and 7 bases, there was a span of 15 bases. The CDR3 is 14 amino acids. Here the CDR3 reads CAISRATPSNEQFF. The CDR3 DNA reads as TGTGCCATCAGTCGAGCGACCCCTTCTAATGAGCAGTTCTTC.

This clonotype was seen only a few times. The rearrangement links TRBV24-1 to TRBJ1-5; TRBD1 agrees at 9 bases. Trimming cost V 3 bases and J 5 bases; bases outside gene matches: 1. Germline CDR1 is KGHDR and CDR2 is SFDVKD. The CDR3 consists of 14 residues. Here the CDR3 reads CATSDDRGYQPQHF. DNA of the CDR3: TGTGCCACCAGTGATGACAGGGGGTATCAGCCCCAGCATTTT.

The genes are TRBV25-1 and TRBJ1-1; D is possibly TRBD1 (6 bases). CDR1 MGHDK and CDR2 SYGVNS come from the germline V gene. This CDR3 has 14 amino acids. V was cut by 8 bases and J by 4 bases, with 17 bases left in between. The CDR3: CASDPGGRGTEAFF. The CDR3 nucleotides read TGTGCCAGCGACCCGGGGGGGCGCGGCACTGAAGCTTTCTTT.

This clonotype was counted a few times. The CDR3 DNA sequence: TGTGCCATCAGGGTACAAGGCGCGGATACGCAGTATTTT. It encodes CAIRVQGADTQYF. This rearrangement joins TRBV10-3 to TRBJ2-3; D unclear. Germline V lookup: CDR1 ENHRY, CDR2 SYGVKD. The CDR3 has 13 amino acids. Trimming left V 6 bases short and J 6 bases short, with 13 bases between.

The chain recombines TRBV27 with TRBJ2-7; 8 bases are a match to TRBD2. V gave up 2 bases and J gave up 3 bases; unmatched junction bases: 6. Per the germline V gene, CDR1 is MNHEY and CDR2 is SMNVEV (reference sequence). CDR3 size: 15 residues. CDR3 residues: CASSLEFGTSYEQYF. CDR3 DNA: TGTGCCAGCAGTTTAGAATTTGGGACTAGCTACGAGCAGTACTTC.

The table lists this clonotype with many counts. Germline is not matched at one junction end, which may reflect a read error. This chain links TRBV12-3 or TRBV12-4 with TRBJ2-5; maybe TRBD2 (6 bases). There are 14 residues in the CDR3. CDR3 DNA: TGTGCCAGCAGTGTAGCGGACCACCAAGAGACCCAGTACTTC. It translates to CASSVADHQETQYF.

V gene TRBV20-1 combines with J gene TRBJ2-1, with 10 bases fitting TRBD2. V lost 5 bases to trimming and J lost 6 bases; unmatched junction nucleotides: 7. Germline CDR1 DFQATT, CDR2 SNEGSKA (reference sequence). The CDR3 is 14 amino acids. CDR3 bases: TGCAGTGCTCCACTAGCGGGACGAACCAATGAGCAGTTCTTC. Translated, it gives CSAPLAGRTNEQFF.

This clonotype has ten or more counts. The chain couples TRBV5-1 to TRBJ1-6; the D is unclear. Trimming removed 7 bases from V and 8 bases from J, with 19 bases in between. This CDR3 is built from 15 residues. Germline-derived CDR1 and CDR2 are SGHRS and YFSETQ. CDR3 sequence: CASHSGGDMDSPLHF. CDR3 DNA: TGCGCCAGCCACTCTGGCGGGGATATGGATTCACCCCTCCACTTT. The full variable domain, with the rest looked up from reference TRBV5-1 and TRBJ1-6, is KAGVTQTPRYLIKTRGQQVTLSCSPISGHRSVSWYQQTPGQGLQFLFEYFSETQRNKGNFPGRFSGRQFSNSRSEMNVSTLELGDSALYLCASHSGGDMDSPLHFGNGTRLTVT.

This clonotype appeared a single time. J is TRBJ2-6 and V is TRBV7-9; TRBD2 might be the D (6 bases). CDR1 and CDR2 from the germline V gene are SEHNR and FQNEAQ (reference sequence). The CDR3 loop spans 16 amino acids. V was clipped by 2 bases and J by 2 bases, with 10 bases between them. The CDR3 DNA sequence: TGTGCCAGCAGCTTACGGGGGTCGGCTGGGGCCAACGTCCTGACTTTC. Translation: CASSLRGSAGANVLTF.

The chain uses TRBV12-3 or TRBV12-4 and TRBJ2-7; D gene ambiguous. The CDR3 length is 13 residues. Trimming left V 3 bases short and J 7 bases short, with 13 bases between. CDR3 sequence: CASSFGSPKEQYF. As DNA, the CDR3 is TGTGCCAGCAGTTTTGGCTCCCCAAAAGAGCAGTACTTC.